This TCR beta chain was obtained from a study of blood T cell repertoires in COVID-19. This CDR3 comprises 13 residues. CDR1 MGHDK and CDR2 SYGVNS come from the germline V gene. Authors' analysis steps: Reference gene primer amplification gave nucleated cell count estimates. Assay used: immunoSEQ multiplex PCR; TCRdb lists only in-frame clones, some missing. V and J calls plus clone size are reproduced from that table; the DNA served to infer D and trimming. The table shows under 200,000 clones, with roughly 80% occurring only once. The V call is TRBV25-1, the J call TRBJ2-1; the D gene is possibly TRBD1 (5 bases). This TCR derives from a man aged 60 to 75 with acute or convalescent COVID-19. Material for sequencing was peripheral blood. The CDR3 region is CACRASSYNEQFF. The CDR3 DNA reads TGTGCGTGCAGGGCCAGCTCCTACAATGAGCAGTTCTTC.